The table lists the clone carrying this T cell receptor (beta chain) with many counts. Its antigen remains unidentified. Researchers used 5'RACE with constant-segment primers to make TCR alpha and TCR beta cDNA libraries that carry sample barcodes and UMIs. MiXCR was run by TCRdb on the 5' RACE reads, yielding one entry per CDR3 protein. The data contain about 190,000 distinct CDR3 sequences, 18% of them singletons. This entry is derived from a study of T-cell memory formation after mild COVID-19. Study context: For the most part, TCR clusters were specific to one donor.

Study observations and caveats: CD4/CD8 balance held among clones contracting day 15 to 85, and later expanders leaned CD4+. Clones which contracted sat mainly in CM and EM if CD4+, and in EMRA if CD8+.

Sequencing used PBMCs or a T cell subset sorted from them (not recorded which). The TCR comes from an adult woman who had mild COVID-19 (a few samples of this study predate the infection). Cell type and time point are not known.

CDR3 in DNA: TGTGCCAGCAGCTGGGGCCGGGATACAGATACGCAGTATTTT. It specifies CASSWGRDTDTQYF. The rearrangement links TRBV5-6 to TRBJ2-3, with D perhaps assigned TRBD1 or TRBD2 (5 bases each). CDR1 is SGHDT and CDR2 is YYEEEE in the germline V gene. The CDR3 runs 14 residues. V lost 3 bases to trimming and J lost 3 bases, with 11 bases between them.